Listed here are 10 T cell receptor beta chains from one sample, sequenced in a study of shared clonotypes between healthy human individuals. Clones were read by immunoSEQ multiplex PCR, and TCRdb kept only the in-frame ones, dropping some. The table includes more than 2,000,000 clones, more than 80% detected once. The material sequenced was naive CD4+ T cells from PBMCs. Subset described: CD45RA+ positively selected. These receptor sequences come from a man aged 18-30 years in good health. Some clones in this sample may be carry-over from other donors' samples.

Here the CDR3 DNA reads TGTGCCAGTAGTATATCGCAGCCCAATCAGCCCCAGCATTTT. It specifies CASSISQPNQPQHF. The chain uses TRBV19 and TRBJ1-5, with D unresolved. The germline V and J ends were trimmed by 2 bases and 3 bases, with 8 bases remaining between them. The CDR3 length is 14 residues. Germline V gene data show CDR1 as LNHDA and CDR2 as SQIVND (reference sequence).

The chain combines TRBV28 with TRBJ2-5; 7 bases match TRBD1. Losses at the gene ends were 6 bases for V and 5 bases for J; bases not matched to a gene: 3. The CDR3 covers 12 residues. Germline V lookup: CDR1 MDHEN, CDR2 SYDVKM. CDR3 nucleotides: TGTGCCAGCAGATCGACAGGGGAGACCCAGTACTTC. Translation gives CASRSTGETQYF.

V gene TRBV19 combines with J gene TRBJ2-1, with 12 bases aligning to TRBD2. The CDR3 extends over 16 amino acids. Germline CDR1 and CDR2: LNHDA and SQIVND (reference sequence). The V and J ends lost 3 bases and 4 bases, in that order; junction bases with no gene match: 4. The CDR3 sequence is CASSISTSGRYNEQFF. The CDR3 DNA follows: TGTGCCAGTAGTATCTCGACTAGCGGGAGATACAATGAGCAGTTCTTC.

Comments on this clone: Other DNA sequences in the same sample also yield this CDR3. The genes are TRBV9 and TRBJ1-5; D is possibly TRBD1 (5 bases). Trimming left V 2 bases short and J 7 bases short, with 13 bases between. This CDR3 has 14 residues. Germline V gives CDR1 SGDLS, CDR2 YYNGEE. CDR3 sequence: CASSVGQGGQPQHF. CDR3 bases: TGTGCCAGCAGCGTCGGGCAGGGAGGGCAGCCCCAGCATTTT.

V is TRBV28 and J is TRBJ1-2; D is possibly TRBD1 (6 bases). The CDR3 is 12 residues long. Trimming shortened V by 6 bases and J by 4 bases, and 9 bases separated the two germline ends. Germline V CDR1 and CDR2: MDHEN, SYDVKM. CDR3 nucleotide sequence: TGTGCCAGCAGCACGGACAGCTATGGCTACACCTTC. This gives the protein CASSTDSYGYTF.

The CDR3 sequence is CASSPGQGSNEQFF. The CDR3 DNA is TGCGCCAGCAGCCCAGGACAGGGAAGCAATGAGCAGTTCTTC. The J gene is TRBJ2-1, the V gene TRBV5-1; TRBD1 matches at 8 bases. Losses at the gene ends were 4 bases for V and 6 bases for J; bases not matched to a gene: 6. Per germline, CDR1 SGHRS and CDR2 YFSETQ. The CDR3 is 14 residues long.

V usage is TRBV27 and J usage is TRBJ1-1; possibly TRBD1 for D (6 bases). The CDR3 loop spans 15 amino acids. V was shortened by 5 bases and J by 5 bases, with 18 bases between the two germline ends. The germline CDR1 and CDR2 sequences are MNHEY and SMNVEV (reference sequence). The DNA for the CDR3 is TGTGCCAGCAGTCTCCGCTCGACAGGTGTTACTGAAGCTTTCTTT. Protein product: CASSLRSTGVTEAFF.

This chain connects TRBV7-3 to TRBJ2-2; 8 nucleotides match TRBD1. Trimming cost V 0 bases and J 4 bases; bases outside gene matches: 1. Germline V gene sequence: CDR1 SGHTA, CDR2 FQGTGA. This CDR3 region has 15 residues. DNA for the CDR3: TGTGCCAGCAGCTTAACCGGACAGGGCACCGGGGAGCTGTTTTTT. Amino acids: CASSLTGQGTGELFF.

This chain joins TRBV10-2 and TRBJ2-5; 10 bases map to TRBD2. The germline V gene encodes CDR1 WSHSY and CDR2 SAAADI. The V and J ends lost 7 bases and 5 bases, in that order; junction bases with no gene match: 4. The CDR3 length is 13 residues. The CDR3 region is CASNPAGGETQYF. In DNA, the CDR3 is TGCGCCAGCAACCCAGCGGGGGGGGAGACCCAGTACTTC.

V is TRBV5-1 and J is TRBJ2-7; 7 bases align to TRBD1. The CDR3 has 15 residues. Germline V gives CDR1 SGHRS, CDR2 YFSETQ. V shed 4 bases and J 1 base; nucleotides not matched to a gene: 8. CDR3 region: CASSVGPGQSYEQYF. CDR3 sequence (DNA): TGCGCCAGCAGCGTCGGTCCGGGACAGTCCTACGAGCAGTACTTC.